A selection of T cell receptor beta chains follows, all from one sample in a study of post-analysis software for immune sequencing data. From the PCR reads, TCRdb called clonotypes with MiXCR, one entry per CDR3 protein. The sample lists fewer than 700,000 distinct CDR3 sequences; 40% to 50% were seen once. The sequenced material came from blood. These receptors all stem from a girl aged 10-17 years with multiple sclerosis. The CDR3 runs from the conserved cysteine through the conserved F or W. Each record gives: V gene, J gene, D gene, clone size, CDR3 protein, CDR3 DNA. D genes are given only for firm matches. Clone size is not always given. Where it is, it says once, few, many or a class for expanded clones.

>TRBV20-1|TRBJ2-7|-|-
CSARDLERVAAPYEQYF
TGCAGTGCTAGAGATCTAGAAAGGGTAGCGGCACCCTACGAGCAGTACTTC
>TRBV25-1|TRBJ2-3|-|-
CAAGPGASDTQYF
TGTGCGGCGGGCCCAGGGGCCTCAGATACGCAGTATTTT
>TRBV5-7|TRBJ1-1|-|-
CASSLETAEAFF
TGTGCCAGCAGCTTAGAGACGGCCGAAGCTTTCTTT
>TRBV7-8|TRBJ2-5|TRBD2|few
CASSWPTSGGPTQETQYF
TGTGCCAGCAGCTGGCCGACTAGCGGGGGGCCAACCCAAGAGACCCAGTACTTC
>TRBV10-3|TRBJ2-1|-|-
CAISLGRAGNEQFF
TGTGCCATTTCTCTCGGGCGCGCGGGGAATGAGCAGTTCTTC
>TRBV7-2|TRBJ2-3|TRBD2|many
CASSLGLAADTQYF
TGTGCCAGCAGTCTGGGACTAGCCGCAGATACGCAGTATTTT
>TRBV24-1|TRBJ2-7|-|-
CATSDPGGAEHYNEQYF
TGTGCCACCAGTGACCCCGGTGGGGCGGAGCATTACAATGAGCAGTACTTC
>TRBV5-8|TRBJ2-1|TRBD2|few
CASSSFRKTSGRAVEQFF
TGTGCCAGCAGCTCTTTCCGAAAGACTAGCGGGAGGGCCGTTGAGCAGTTCTTC
>TRBV7-2|TRBJ2-7|-|-
CASTPGVPNYEQYF
TGTGCCAGCACACCGGGTGTCCCTAACTACGAGCAGTACTTC
>TRBV12-3/TRBV12-4|TRBJ1-1|TRBD1|-
CASSPTGHTEAFF
TGTGCCAGCAGTCCGACAGGGCACACTGAAGCTTTCTTT
>TRBV5-1|TRBJ1-2|TRBD1|-
CASSPLGSRTGDGYTF
TGCGCCAGCAGCCCACTGGGTTCCAGGACAGGGGATGGCTACACCTTC
>TRBV12-3/TRBV12-4|TRBJ2-7|-|-
CASNNRESYEQYF
TGTGCCAGTAATAACAGGGAAAGCTACGAGCAGTACTTC
>TRBV5-1|TRBJ2-7|-|-
CASSWGGKGSPVNEQYF
TGCGCCAGCAGTTGGGGTGGGAAGGGATCCCCCGTGAACGAGCAGTACTTC
>TRBV7-9|TRBJ1-4|-|-
CASSERGGDEKLFF
TGTGCCAGCAGCGAACGGGGGGGAGATGAAAAACTGTTTTTT
>TRBV12-3/TRBV12-4|TRBJ2-1|-|few
CASSLLGQRNNEQFF
TGTGCCAGCAGTTTACTAGGACAGAGGAACAATGAGCAGTTCTTC
>TRBV5-1|TRBJ1-1|-|-
CASSSAMNTEAFF
TGCGCCAGCAGCTCGGCAATGAACACTGAAGCTTTCTTT
>TRBV30|TRBJ2-5|TRBD2|few
CAWSTSGLAGETQYF
TGTGCCTGGAGTACTTCGGGACTAGCGGGGGAGACCCAGTACTTC
>TRBV7-9|TRBJ2-7|TRBD2|-
CASSLGLAGSQSYEQYF
TGTGCCAGCAGCTTAGGGCTAGCGGGGTCCCAATCCTACGAGCAGTACTTC
>TRBV20-1|TRBJ2-5|TRBD1|-
CSARATGRETQYF
TGCAGTGCTAGGGCGACAGGGCGGGAGACCCAGTACTTC
>TRBV30|TRBJ1-1|-|-
CAWSIFGEAFF
TGTGCCTGGAGTATCTTTGGAGAAGCTTTCTTT
>TRBV24-1|TRBJ2-3|-|few
CATSGGSTDTQYF
TGTGCCACCAGTGGAGGTAGCACAGATACGCAGTATTTT
>TRBV10-3|TRBJ2-6|-|-
CAISESPGARAGANVLTF
TGTGCCATCAGTGAGTCCCCCGGGGCGAGGGCTGGGGCCAACGTCCTGACTTTC
>TRBV20-1|TRBJ2-7|TRBD2|few
CSAHQRGYEQYF
TGCAGTGCACACCAGCGGGGCTACGAGCAGTACTTC
>TRBV20-1|TRBJ2-7|TRBD2|-
CSARRRGLDPYEQYF
TGCAGTGCTAGACGTAGGGGACTAGACCCCTACGAGCAGTACTTC
>TRBV5-1|TRBJ2-1|-|-
CASSKGTQSHNEQFF
TGCGCCAGCAGTAAAGGGACTCAAAGCCACAATGAGCAGTTCTTC
>TRBV2|TRBJ1-1|-|-
CATRGPNTEAFF
TGTGCCACCCGAGGTCCGAACACTGAAGCTTTCTTT
>TRBV4-1|TRBJ1-2|-|-
CASSQGAQGLRHYGYTF
TGCGCCAGCAGCCAAGGGGCCCAAGGATTGCGGCACTATGGCTACACCTTC
>TRBV12-3/TRBV12-4|TRBJ2-7|-|few
CASSLGIGVRSYEQYF
TGTGCCAGCAGTTTAGGTATTGGGGTTCGTTCCTACGAGCAGTACTTC
>TRBV5-1|TRBJ2-3|TRBD2|-
CASSDGTSVSTDTQYF
TGCGCCAGCAGCGACGGGACTAGCGTTTCCACAGATACGCAGTATTTT
>TRBV29-1|TRBJ2-7|-|-
CSVVIAAKEQYF
TGCAGCGTTGTTATCGCGGCGAAGGAGCAGTACTTC
>TRBV5-5|TRBJ2-5|TRBD1|-
CASSSPIPGTGRKETQYF
TGTGCCAGCAGCTCCCCTATACCCGGGACAGGGCGCAAAGAGACCCAGTACTTC
>TRBV29-1|TRBJ2-1|-|few
CSVGGRVSYNEQFF
TGCAGCGTTGGGGGTCGGGTCTCCTACAATGAGCAGTTCTTC
>TRBV4-1|TRBJ1-5|-|-
CASSQDLDRSAQHF
TGCGCCAGCAGCCAAGATTTAGACAGGTCCGCCCAGCATTTT
>TRBV5-1|TRBJ2-1|TRBD2|many
CASSLAGLAGYNEQFF
TGCGCCAGCAGCTTGGCGGGACTAGCGGGTTACAATGAGCAGTTCTTC
>TRBV7-2|TRBJ1-2|TRBD1|-
CASSLDRDRLYGYTF
TGTGCCAGCAGCTTGGATCGGGACAGGCTCTATGGCTACACCTTC
>TRBV12-3/TRBV12-4|TRBJ2-5|-|-
CASSLGFDGTQYF
TGTGCCAGCAGTCTAGGGTTTGATGGGACCCAGTACTTC
>TRBV24-1|TRBJ1-2|TRBD1|-
CATSDRGLFKGYTF
TGTGCCACCAGTGACAGGGGGTTATTTAAAGGCTACACCTTC
>TRBV5-6|TRBJ2-3|TRBD1|few
CASSNRGRSDTQYF
TGTGCCAGCAGCAACAGGGGGCGATCCGATACGCAGTATTTT
>TRBV3-1|TRBJ2-7|-|-
CASSPSRPSQGYEQYF
TGTGCCAGCAGCCCTAGCCGCCCATCCCAAGGCTACGAGCAGTACTTC
>TRBV7-9|TRBJ2-5|TRBD1|-
CASSSSGTGGRETQYF
TGTGCCAGCAGCTCTTCCGGGACAGGGGGTCGAGAGACCCAGTACTTC
>TRBV5-5|TRBJ2-3|TRBD1|-
CASSSWTGTSTDTQYF
TGTGCCAGCAGCTCTTGGACAGGGACTAGCACAGATACGCAGTATTTT
>TRBV7-9|TRBJ2-5|TRBD2|few
CASSLIKRASGLVAQYF
TGTGCCAGCAGCTTAATTAAAAGGGCTAGCGGTTTGGTGGCCCAGTACTTC